Listed here are 3 T cell receptor beta chains from one sample, sequenced in a study of T cell responses to AZD1222 COVID-19 vaccine (dated by TCRdb to the early 2020s). Read against the paper, the sample's time point label means: baseline before first vaccination. The library was prepared using the immunoSEQ multiplex PCR assay. TCRdb obtained this table from immuneACCESS and retained in-frame rearrangements with V and J assigned. These tables miss some clones; where compared with another copy, unresolved V genes account for less than half of the shortfall, and the remainder is unexplained. The sample contains about 160,000 clones, approximately 91% of them found a single time. Jointly, the top ten make up around 5.9% of the sample. The specimen was peripheral blood, collected on day 0 of AZD1222 vaccination. The source is an adult in good health.

This clone was counted once. The chain uses TRBV5-8 and TRBJ1-5; 12 nucleotides agree with TRBD1. The CDR3 is 19 amino acids. J lost 6 bases, V lost 2 bases, and 15 bases had no gene match. Germline V gene data show CDR1 as SGHTS and CDR2 as YDEGEE. For the CDR3, the DNA is TGTGCCAGCAGCTTCTACCGGGGACAGGGGGCGTCGGGAATTCAGCCCCAGCATTTT. Its translation: CASSFYRGQGASGIQPQHF.

The rearrangement joins TRBV3-1 (or the pseudogene TRBV3-2) to TRBJ2-5; D possibly uses TRBD1 or TRBD2 (6 bases each). From germline, CDR1 is LGHDT and CDR2 YNNKEL (reference sequence). V lost 0 bases to trimming and J lost 3 bases, with 20 bases between them. This CDR3 spans 18 amino acids. The DNA of the CDR3 is TGTGCCAGCAGCCAAGAAAGTAACGGGGGCTTCACCAAAGAGACCCAGTACTTC. The encoded protein is CASSQESNGGFTKETQYF.

This clone was seen a single time. The genes are TRBV11-1 and TRBJ2-1; D ambiguous. CDR1 is SGHAT and CDR2 is FQDESV in the germline V gene (reference sequence). This CDR3 has 15 residues. V was pared by 5 bases and J by 0 bases, with 11 bases between. CDR3 amino acids: CASSVGFYSYNEQFF. The CDR3 nucleotides read TGTGCCAGCAGCGTTGGGTTTTACTCCTACAATGAGCAGTTCTTC.